The present entry profiles one T cell receptor beta chain with its context. This CDR3 is 14 amino acids long. V shed 2 bases and J shed 2 bases, with 8 bases lying between them. The germline CDR1 and CDR2 sequences are SGHTA and FQGTGA. This entry is derived from a study of blood T cell repertoires in COVID-19. Study-level background: The United States, Italy and Spain supplied acute and convalescent COVID-19 samples.

Only in-frame clones appear in the TCRdb table, and some are missing; sequencing was by immunoSEQ multiplex PCR. The top ten clones hold around a sixth of a sample with about 330,000 clones, 80% to 95% of them seen once. Everyone who took part was about 18 to 89 years old, and they came from fewer than 25 US areas. Participant-given clinical history determined each cohort assignment. The recovered donors of Cohort 3 showed two negative PCRs, clearance, or symptom resolution. The rearrangement joins TRBV7-3 to TRBJ2-3, with no clear D. This TCR was recovered from a woman in her twenties or thirties who had recovered from COVID-19. Sequencing was carried out using PBMCs or T cells enriched from blood (not recorded which). The CDR3 DNA follows: TGTGCCAGCAGCTTAGCCAGTATCACAGATACGCAGTATTTT. This encodes CASSLASITDTQYF.